Sequencing of this TCR beta chain was carried out in a study of T cells in Graves' hyperthyroidism and ophthalmopathy. This clonotype was recorded many times. Germline V gene data show CDR1 as DFQATT and CDR2 as SNEGSKA (reference sequence). CDR3 size: 15 residues. V trimming: 0 bases; J trimming: 3 bases; junction bases outside the gene matches: 4. RNA transcripts were the template for amplifying TCR beta CDR3 regions. Carried out on the TCR CDR3, a first-round RT-PCR used the HTBI primer set. TCRdb used MiXCR to reprocess the multiplex PCR reads, holding one entry per CDR3 protein. The repertoire holds 700,000 to 950,000 distinct CDR3 sequences, with over 35% as singletons.

This receptor was obtained from a woman aged 35 to 49 with Graves' hyperthyroidism. Sequenced: blood. V gene TRBV20-1 combines with J gene TRBJ2-5, with TRBD1 identical over 10 bases. CDR3 residues: CSARDVGTGEETQYF. The CDR3 region has the DNA TGCAGTGCTAGAGATGTCGGGACAGGGGAAGAGACCCAGTACTTC.